The text below deals with one T cell receptor (beta chain). The antigen is undetermined. This sample stems from a study of OX40 agonist ivuxolimab in advanced cancers. Study findings and constraints: Several nonresponders also turned out to have low normalized T-cell clonal expansion.

The CDR3 runs to 14 residues. The ends lost 6 bases at V and 4 bases at J; junction bases unmatched: 7. The germline CDR1 and CDR2 sequences are SGHAT and FQDESV (reference sequence). Libraries were prepared by immunoSEQ multiplex PCR; TCRdb keeps only in-frame clonotypes and omits some of them. The sample lists about 76,000 clones, roughly 90% occurring once. The specimen was CD4+ or CD8+ T cells sorted from blood, collected in a trial of the OX40 agonist ivuxolimab. The chain recombines TRBV11-1 with TRBJ2-7, with 9 bases fitting TRBD1. The clonotype originates from an adult with an advanced solid tumor such as melanoma, head and neck, liver or kidney cancer. The CDR3 region is CASSRTGGRYEQYF. CDR3 coding DNA: TGTGCCAGCAGTCGCACAGGGGGCAGGTACGAGCAGTACTTC.